These 14 T cell receptor beta chains came from one sample sequenced in a study of PD-1 blockade in mismatch repair-deficient tumors. Profiled with immunoSEQ multiplex PCR; TCRdb holds only in-frame clones, not every one. This sample has 40,000 to 60,000 clones, with approximately 80% found just once. The sample was PBMCs, taken before pembrolizumab treatment. The receptors come from an adult with mismatch repair-deficient cancer.

The chain uses TRBV14 and TRBJ2-7; 8 bases are shared with TRBD1. J gave up 3 bases and V 1 base, and 2 bases lay outside the gene matches. CDR1 and CDR2 (germline): SGHDN, FVKESK. The CDR3 runs 14 residues. The CDR3: CASSQAGGGYEQYF. CDR3 nucleotide sequence: TGTGCCAGCAGCCAAGCAGGGGGCGGCTACGAGCAGTACTTC.

This clone was counted a single time. This sequence joins TRBV9 and TRBJ2-3; D possibly matches TRBD1 or TRBD2 (5 bases each). The CDR3 loop spans 15 amino acids. In germline, CDR1 is SGDLS, CDR2 YYNGEE. With 0 bases removed from V and 2 bases from J, the gap between germline ends came to 10 bases. CDR3 sequence (DNA): TGTGCCAGCAGCGTAGTGAGAGGGGACACAGATACGCAGTATTTT. Amino acid sequence: CASSVVRGDTDTQYF.

This clone was counted once. This rearrangement joins TRBV4-2 to TRBJ1-2; D is perhaps TRBD1 (6 bases). V dropped 0 bases and J dropped 2 bases, with 16 bases sitting between them. The CDR3 has 17 amino acids. The germline gives CDR1 LGHNA, CDR2 YNFKEQ. CDR3 nucleotide sequence: TGTGCCAGCAGCCAAGATACGTTAGGGGGGCGAAACTATGGCTACACCTTC. It translates to CASSQDTLGGRNYGYTF.

V and J are TRBV6-5 and TRBJ2-5; D might be TRBD2 (6 bases). Trimming left V 6 bases short and J 0 bases short, with 11 bases between. The germline V gene has CDR1 MNHEY and CDR2 SVGAGI. The CDR3 runs 14 residues. CDR3 nucleotides: TGTGCCAGCAGGGGGGGTAAGGACCAAGAGACCCAGTACTTC. Translating it yields CASRGGKDQETQYF.

This clone was found once. This chain connects TRBV7-8 to TRBJ2-5; 9 positions match TRBD2. V lost 3 bases and J lost 2; bases outside the gene matches: 4. CDR1 SGHVS and CDR2 FQNEAQ come from the germline V gene. The CDR3 is made up of 15 amino acids. Here the CDR3 reads CASSFVTSGQETQYF. The CDR3 nucleotides read TGTGCCAGCAGCTTCGTGACTAGCGGTCAAGAGACCCAGTACTTC.

The chain recombines TRBV30 with TRBJ2-7, with D tentatively TRBD1 (6 bases). Per the germline V gene, CDR1 is GTSNPN and CDR2 is SVGIG (reference sequence). CDR3 size: 13 residues. For the CDR3, the DNA is TGTGCTGTGGGTAGGGGGATGGAGAGCGAGCAGTACTTC. Residues: CAVGRGMESEQYF.

The chain joins TRBV7-2 to TRBJ2-7, with D perhaps given as TRBD1 or TRBD2 (5 bases each). V lost 5 bases and J 6 bases, leaving 20 bases between the germline ends. The CDR3 consists of 15 residues. From germline, CDR1 is SGHTA and CDR2 FQGNSA. Here the CDR3 reads CASSLLRFGAGEQYF. The CDR3 DNA reads TGTGCCAGCAGCCTCCTCCGCTTCGGGGCTGGCGAGCAGTACTTC.

The chain carries TRBV27 and TRBJ2-1; 11 bases are a match to TRBD2. V lost 7 bases, J lost 3 bases, and 8 bases stayed unmatched. The CDR3 extends over 16 amino acids. The V gene's germline CDR1 is MNHEY and CDR2 SMNVEV (reference sequence). The CDR3 loop is CASTILTSGSYNEQFF. DNA for the CDR3: TGTGCCAGCACCATCCTAACTAGCGGGAGCTACAATGAGCAGTTCTTC.

This clone was seen just once. The gene calls are TRBV11-2 and TRBJ2-1, with a weak D call TRBD2 (6 bases). In germline, CDR1 is SGHAT, CDR2 FQNNGV. The CDR3 contains 14 residues. Deletions cut 3 bases from V and 10 bases from J, with 16 bases between. The CDR3 DNA sequence: TGTGCCAGCAGCTTGGGGGGAGGTACAATGGAGCAGTTCTTC. Translating gives CASSLGGGTMEQFF. Full variable domain (missing parts from reference TRBV11-2 and TRBJ2-1): EAGVAQSPRYKIIEKRQSVAFWCNPISGHATLYWYQQILGQGPKLLIQFQNNGVVDDSQLPKDRFSAERLKGVDSTLKIQPAKLEDSAVYLCASSLGGGTMEQFFGPGTRLTVL.

Only one count was recorded for this clone. DNA for the CDR3: TGTGCCAGCAGCCGAATGAGGGATCCCCCCGAGCAGTACTTC. Translating gives CASSRMRDPPEQYF. The chain recombines TRBV5-8 with TRBJ2-7; D possibly corresponds to TRBD2 (5 bases). Germline CDR1 and CDR2: SGHTS and YDEGEE. The CDR3 runs to 14 residues. V lost 4 bases to trimming and J lost 6 bases, with 17 bases between them.

V and J are TRBV29-1 and TRBJ2-3; D unclear. Per germline, CDR1 SQVTM and CDR2 ANQGSEA. V lost 3 bases, J lost 1 base, and 14 bases lay in between. CDR3 length: 15 amino acids. The CDR3 here is CSVDIWGGGTDTQYF. The DNA for the CDR3 is TGCAGCGTTGATATCTGGGGTGGAGGCACAGATACGCAGTATTTT.

This rearrangement joins TRBV19 to TRBJ2-3; 10 nucleotides line up with TRBD1. The J segment lost 5 bases and the V segment lost 6 bases, leaving 8 bases of the junction unmatched. Germline CDR1 reads LNHDA; CDR2 reads SQIVND (reference sequence). The CDR3 sequence is 15 residues long. The CDR3 nucleotides read TGTGCCAGTAGCCAAGACAGGGGGCGCGGAGATACGCAGTATTTT. It is translated as CASSQDRGRGDTQYF.

This clone was seen a single time. V usage is TRBV13 and J usage is TRBJ2-4; 9 nucleotides align to TRBD2. After removal of 1 base from V and 2 bases from J, the junction contained 6 bases not matched to a gene. Germline V gene sequence: CDR1 PRHDT, CDR2 FYEKMQ (reference sequence). The CDR3 runs to 17 residues. The CDR3 DNA is TGTGCCAGCAGCTTAGCAGGGCTAGCGGGGACCAAAAACATTCAGTACTTC. Translating it yields CASSLAGLAGTKNIQYF.

This chain connects TRBV7-2 to TRBJ1-1; maybe TRBD1 (5 bases). The CDR3 loop spans 14 amino acids. The V gene lost 5 bases and the J gene lost 4 bases, with 14 bases spanning the gap. Germline V gene lookup returns CDR1 SGHTA and CDR2 FQGNSA. The CDR3 reads CASSLGRGGTEAFF. CDR3 in DNA: TGTGCCAGCAGCCTTGGGAGGGGCGGCACTGAAGCTTTCTTT.